This note documents a single TCR beta chain sequence. This record comes from a study of blood T cell repertoires in COVID-19. On the study more broadly: Samples representing acute and convalescent COVID-19 were sourced from the United States, Italy and Spain.

The age range of participants was about 18 to 89 years, with residence in about two dozen US areas. The CDR3 totals 11 residues. Trimming took 4 bases from V and 8 from J, leaving 8 bases between them. Germline V gene data show CDR1 as LGHDT and CDR2 as YNNKEL (reference sequence). TCRdb keeps only in-frame clones here, not all; method: immunoSEQ multiplex PCR. The sample lists 350,000 to 550,000 clones; roughly 87% were seen once. The TCR sequence derives from a woman aged 18-30 years with acute COVID-19. Sequencing used PBMCs or T cells enriched from blood (not recorded which). This chain links TRBV3-1 (or the pseudogene TRBV3-2) with TRBJ1-1, with D perhaps TRBD1 (6 bases). Here the CDR3 DNA reads TGTGCCAGCAGCCTCGGGACAGAAGCTTTCTTT. Translated, it gives CASSLGTEAFF.